This T cell receptor (beta chain) was identified in a study of blood T cell repertoires in COVID-19. About the study: PBMCs, B-cell-depleted T cells, or T cells provided the cDNA or gDNA that made up the material.

Profiling relied on immunoSEQ multiplex PCR, and the TCRdb table lists in-frame clones only, not all of them. The sample lists some 150,000 clones; around 82% were seen once. There are 15 residues in the CDR3. Germline CDR1 LGHNA, CDR2 YSLEER. V was trimmed by 4 bases and J by 4 bases, leaving 14 bases between them. Sequencing was performed on peripheral blood. The source of this sequence is a woman aged 50 to 60 with acute or convalescent COVID-19. The gene calls are TRBV4-3 and TRBJ2-1; a weak D match, TRBD2 (6 bases). CDR3: CASSPRLDQYNEQFF. The CDR3 DNA sequence: TGCGCCAGCAGCCCTAGACTAGACCAGTACAATGAGCAGTTCTTC.